This T cell receptor (beta chain) was sequenced during a study of blood T cell repertoires in COVID-19. Study-wide context: The origin of the acute and convalescent COVID-19 samples was the United States, Italy and Spain. From T cells, B-cell-depleted T cells, or PBMCs came the material, which was cDNA or gDNA.

TCRdb keeps only in-frame clones here, not all; method: immunoSEQ multiplex PCR. The profile shows under 40,000 clones, 90% of them singletons. V trimming: 6 bases; J trimming: 6 bases; junction bases outside the gene matches: 9. The CDR3 spans 15 residues. CDR1 MRHNA and CDR2 SNTAGT come from the germline V gene. Sequencing was performed on peripheral blood. The TCR originated in a man aged 55 to 70 with active COVID-19. This chain joins TRBV6-4 and TRBJ2-7; 12 nucleotides align to TRBD2. DNA of the CDR3: TGTGCCAGCAGCCCGGGACTAGCGGGCTTCGGCGAGCAGTACTTC. Translated: CASSPGLAGFGEQYF.